The sequence of this TCR beta chain was determined in a study of blood T cell repertoires in COVID-19 (dated by TCRdb to the early 2020s). Broadly, across the study: Collaborator samples came from the United States, Italy and Spain and covered acute and convalescent phases of COVID-19. The material from the prospective study consisted of cDNA or gDNA derived from T cells, B-cell-depleted T cells, or PBMCs. Deeply sampled blood TCRbeta repertoires from subjects exposed to, actively infected with, or recovered from COVID-19 were included in the dataset. The repertoires were made available in a free public database intended to serve as a resource for research on the immune response to SARS-CoV-2. Samples were obtained from the ongoing ImmuneRACE study (first 160 participants) and from 1,254 subjects provided by 6 global collaborators. Nearly every sample came with metadata listing a de-identified subject ID, COVID-19 status, age in years and sex. Where available, HLA class I and class II types were taken from metadata supplied by the sample provider and were not determined by assay-based typing.

Concerning this clone itself: This receptor's antigen is unknown. No clone much larger than this one lies a single base away; base qualities are absent.

One collaborating source in Seattle enrolled patients while the patients were actively infected and followed the patients over time throughout the course of disease. The collaborating institutions used their own protocols to collect whole blood in K2EDTA tubes. For TCRbeta analysis, collaborator samples were shipped as frozen whole blood, as isolated PBMCs, or as DNA extracted from either sample type. The paper's findings and limits, for the study overall: The amount of clinical and demographic metadata varied by source and participant and was provided uncurated.

The CDR3 sequence holds 14 residues, the cysteine and phenylalanine included. The DNA shown is the 42-base CDR3, in frame from base 1. According to the germline V gene (reference sequence), CDR1 reads MNHNY and CDR2 reads SVGAGI. Germline trimming: 0 bases from V, 6 bases from J; junction bases outside gene matches: 3. TCRbeta CDR3 regions were amplified from genomic DNA using the immunoSEQ Assay, a bias-controlled multiplex PCR. As for how the authors treated the data: The number of nucleated cells in each sample was estimated by amplification of reference gene primers within the assay. To quantify the absolute abundance of each unique TCRbeta CDR3 rearrangement, sequence reads were collapsed and filtered. For each sample, productive Simpson clonality was calculated as the square root of Simpson's diversity index across productive rearrangements. Held by TCRdb, this immuneACCESS table contains in-frame sequences only and omits some clones. Under half of the omission traces to an unresolved V gene where checked; the cause of the rest is unknown. V and J calls and clone size follow that table, whereas D and trimming were derived from the DNA. The sample table lists about 440,000 clones, approximately 88% of them with a count of one. 10% to 15% of the sample is in the top ten clones.

The TCR originated in a woman in her fifties or sixties with COVID-19, enrolled during active disease. Sequencing used peripheral blood. The V and J segments used are TRBV6-6 and TRBJ1-2, and TRBD1 matches 8 of the central bases. The CDR3 protein is CASSYSPGGNGYTF. In nucleotide form, the sequence is TGTGCCAGCAGTTACTCGCCAGGGGGCAATGGCTACACCTTC.